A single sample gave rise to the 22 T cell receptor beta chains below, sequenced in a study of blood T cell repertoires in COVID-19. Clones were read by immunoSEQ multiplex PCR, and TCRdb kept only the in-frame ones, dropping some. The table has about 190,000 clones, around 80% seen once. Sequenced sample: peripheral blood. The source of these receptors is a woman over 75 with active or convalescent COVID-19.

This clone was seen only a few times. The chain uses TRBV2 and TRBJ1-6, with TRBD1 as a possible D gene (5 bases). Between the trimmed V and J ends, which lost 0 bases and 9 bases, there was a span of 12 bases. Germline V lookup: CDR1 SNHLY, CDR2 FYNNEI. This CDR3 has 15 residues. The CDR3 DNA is TGTGCCAGCAGTGAAGCTGTCAGGGAGGGTTCACCCCTCCACTTT. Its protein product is CASSEAVREGSPLHF.

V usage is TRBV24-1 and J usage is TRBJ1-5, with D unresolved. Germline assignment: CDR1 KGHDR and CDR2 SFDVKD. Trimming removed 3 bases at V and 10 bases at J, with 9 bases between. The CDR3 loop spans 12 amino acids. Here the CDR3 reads CATSDPVGPQHF. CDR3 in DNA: TGTGCCACCAGTGATCCAGTTGGCCCCCAGCATTTT.

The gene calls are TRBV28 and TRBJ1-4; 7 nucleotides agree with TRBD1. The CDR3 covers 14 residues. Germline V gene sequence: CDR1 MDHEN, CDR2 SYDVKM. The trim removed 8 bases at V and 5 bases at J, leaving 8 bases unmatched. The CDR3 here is CASFATGMNEKLFF. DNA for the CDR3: TGTGCCAGCTTTGCGACAGGGATGAATGAAAAACTGTTTTTT.

The CDR3 sequence is CASSPLTSPDTQYF. Written as DNA, the CDR3 is TGTGCCAGCAGCCCCCTGACTAGTCCAGATACGCAGTATTTT. This chain links TRBV11-2 with TRBJ2-3; weak D call: TRBD2 (6 bases). The V gene's germline CDR1 is SGHAT and CDR2 FQNNGV. Trimming cost V 5 bases and J 4 bases, with 13 bases left between them. This CDR3 comprises 14 residues.

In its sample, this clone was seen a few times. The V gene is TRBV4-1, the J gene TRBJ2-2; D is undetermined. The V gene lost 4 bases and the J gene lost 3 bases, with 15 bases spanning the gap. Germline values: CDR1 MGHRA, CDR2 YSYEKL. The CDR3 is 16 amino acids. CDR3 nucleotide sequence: TGCGCCAGCAGCCCCCAGGCCAGGCGAGACACCGGGGAGCTGTTTTTT. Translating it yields CASSPQARRDTGELFF.

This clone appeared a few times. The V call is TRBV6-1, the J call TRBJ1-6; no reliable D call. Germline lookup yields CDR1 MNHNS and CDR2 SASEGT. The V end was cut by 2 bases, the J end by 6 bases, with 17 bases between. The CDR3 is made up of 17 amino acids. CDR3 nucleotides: TGTGCCAGCAGTGAACGGTCCGGGGTTGCCGGTAATTCACCCCTCCACTTT. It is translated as CASSERSGVAGNSPLHF.

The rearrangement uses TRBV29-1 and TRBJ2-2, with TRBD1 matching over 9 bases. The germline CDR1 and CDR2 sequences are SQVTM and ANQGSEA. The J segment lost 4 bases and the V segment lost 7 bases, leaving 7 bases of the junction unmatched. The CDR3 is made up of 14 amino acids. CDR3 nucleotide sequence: TGCAGCGGGAAGGACAGGGGACTCACCGGGGAGCTGTTTTTT. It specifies CSGKDRGLTGELFF.

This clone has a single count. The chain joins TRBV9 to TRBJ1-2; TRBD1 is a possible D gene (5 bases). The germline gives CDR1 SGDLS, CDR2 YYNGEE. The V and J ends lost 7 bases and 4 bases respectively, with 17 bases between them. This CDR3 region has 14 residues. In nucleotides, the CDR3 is TGTGCCAGCTCGTCGGGCAGGGCTTTCTATGGCTACACCTTC. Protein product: CASSSGRAFYGYTF. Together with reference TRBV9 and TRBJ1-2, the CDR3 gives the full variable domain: DSGVTQTPKHLITATGQRVTLRCSPRSGDLSVYWYQQSLDQGLQFLIQYYNGEERAKGNILERFSAQQFPDLHSELNLSSLELGDSALYFCASSSGRAFYGYTFGSGTRLTVV.

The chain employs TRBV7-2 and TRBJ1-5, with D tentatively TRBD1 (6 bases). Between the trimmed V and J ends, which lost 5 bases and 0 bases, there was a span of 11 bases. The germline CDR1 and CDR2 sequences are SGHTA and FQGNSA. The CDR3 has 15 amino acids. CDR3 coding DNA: TGTGCCAGCAGCACCTGGACAGTTAGCAATCAGCCCCAGCATTTT. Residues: CASSTWTVSNQPQHF.

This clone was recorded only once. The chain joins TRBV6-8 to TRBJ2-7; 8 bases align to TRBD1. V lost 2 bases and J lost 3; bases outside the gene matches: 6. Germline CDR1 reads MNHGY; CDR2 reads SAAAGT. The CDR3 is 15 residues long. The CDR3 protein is CASSYQQGVNYEQYF. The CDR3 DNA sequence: TGTGCCAGCAGTTACCAACAGGGGGTAAACTACGAGCAGTACTTC.

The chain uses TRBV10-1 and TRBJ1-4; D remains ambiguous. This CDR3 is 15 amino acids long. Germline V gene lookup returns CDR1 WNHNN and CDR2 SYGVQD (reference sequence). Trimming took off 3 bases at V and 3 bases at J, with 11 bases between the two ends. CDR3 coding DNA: TGCGCCAGCAGTGATAGGGCAGCGGCTAATGAAAAACTGTTTTTT. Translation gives CASSDRAAANEKLFF.

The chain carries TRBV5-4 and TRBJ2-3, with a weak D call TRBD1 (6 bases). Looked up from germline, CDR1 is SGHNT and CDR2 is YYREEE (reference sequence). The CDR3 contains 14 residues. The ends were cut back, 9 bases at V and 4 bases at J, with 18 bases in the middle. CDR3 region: CAIESQGGPDTQYF. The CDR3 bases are TGTGCCATAGAATCCCAAGGGGGTCCAGATACGCAGTATTTT.

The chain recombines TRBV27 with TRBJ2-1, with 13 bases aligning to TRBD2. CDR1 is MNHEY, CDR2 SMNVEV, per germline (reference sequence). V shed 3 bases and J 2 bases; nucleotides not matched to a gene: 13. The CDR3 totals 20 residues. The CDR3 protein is CASSFPGLAGLILAYNEQFF. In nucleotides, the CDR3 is TGTGCCAGCAGTTTTCCGGGACTAGCGGGGCTAATTCTGGCCTACAATGAGCAGTTCTTC.

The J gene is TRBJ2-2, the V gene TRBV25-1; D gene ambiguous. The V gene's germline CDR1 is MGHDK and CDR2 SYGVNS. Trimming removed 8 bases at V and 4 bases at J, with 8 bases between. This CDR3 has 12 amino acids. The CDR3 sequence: CASGPSTGELFF. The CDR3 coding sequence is TGTGCCAGCGGCCCCTCCACCGGGGAGCTGTTTTTT.

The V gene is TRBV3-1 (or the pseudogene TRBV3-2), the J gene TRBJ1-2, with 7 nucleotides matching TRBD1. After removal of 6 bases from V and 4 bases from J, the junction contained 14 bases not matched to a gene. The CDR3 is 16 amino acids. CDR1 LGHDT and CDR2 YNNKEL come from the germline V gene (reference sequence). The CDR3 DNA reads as TGTGCCAGCAGTTGGGGACAGCCCCCGAATTTCTATGGCTACACCTTC. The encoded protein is CASSWGQPPNFYGYTF.

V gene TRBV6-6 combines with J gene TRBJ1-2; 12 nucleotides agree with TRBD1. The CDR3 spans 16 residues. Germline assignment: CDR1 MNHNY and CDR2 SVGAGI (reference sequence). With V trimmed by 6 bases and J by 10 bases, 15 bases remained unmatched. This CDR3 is CASRNAPGQGAIVYTF. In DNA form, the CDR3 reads TGTGCCAGCAGAAATGCACCGGGACAGGGGGCTATCGTCTACACCTTC.

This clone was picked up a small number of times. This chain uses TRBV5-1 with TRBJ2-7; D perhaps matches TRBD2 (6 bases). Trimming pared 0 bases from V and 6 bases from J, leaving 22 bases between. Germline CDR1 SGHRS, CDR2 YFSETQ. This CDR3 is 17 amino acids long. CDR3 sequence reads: CASSLGDSTSTGSEQYF. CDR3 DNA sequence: TGCGCCAGCAGCTTGGGGGACTCGACTAGTACAGGTAGCGAGCAGTACTTC.

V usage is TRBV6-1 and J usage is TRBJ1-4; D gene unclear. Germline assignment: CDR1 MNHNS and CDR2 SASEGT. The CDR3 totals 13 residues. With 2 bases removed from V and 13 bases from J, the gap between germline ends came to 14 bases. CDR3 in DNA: TGTGCCAGCAGTGAAACCGGGAAGCCGGGACTGTTTTTT. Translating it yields CASSETGKPGLFF.

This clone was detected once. CDR3 in DNA: TGTGCCAGCAGTCGATGGACAGTGAACACCGGGGAGCTGTTTTTT. Its protein is CASSRWTVNTGELFF. This rearrangement joins TRBV5-6 to TRBJ2-2; D perhaps matches TRBD1 (6 bases). Germline-derived CDR1 and CDR2 are SGHDT and YYEEEE. The CDR3 runs to 15 residues. V lost 5 bases and J lost 1, with 12 bases in between. Variable domain in full (rest from reference TRBV5-6 and TRBJ2-2): DAGVTQSPTHLIKTRGQQVTLRCSPKSGHDTVSWYQQALGQGPQFIFQYYEEEERQRGNFPDRFSGHQFPNYSSELNVNALLLGDSALYLCASSRWTVNTGELFFGEGSRLTVL.

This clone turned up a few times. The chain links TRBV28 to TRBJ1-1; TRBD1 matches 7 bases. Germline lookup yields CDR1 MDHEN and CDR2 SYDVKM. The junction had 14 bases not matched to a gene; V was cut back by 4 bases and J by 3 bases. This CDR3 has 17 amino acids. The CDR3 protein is CASSSIRQFRGDTEAFF. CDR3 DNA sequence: TGTGCCAGCAGTTCCATAAGACAGTTCAGGGGGGACACTGAAGCTTTCTTT.

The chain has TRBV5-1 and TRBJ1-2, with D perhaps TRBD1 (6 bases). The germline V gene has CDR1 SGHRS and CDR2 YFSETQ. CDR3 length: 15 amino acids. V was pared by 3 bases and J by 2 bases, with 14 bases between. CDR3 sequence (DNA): TGCGCCAGCAGCTCGCCCGGGGGGGCGAACTATGGCTACACCTTC. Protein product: CASSSPGGANYGYTF.

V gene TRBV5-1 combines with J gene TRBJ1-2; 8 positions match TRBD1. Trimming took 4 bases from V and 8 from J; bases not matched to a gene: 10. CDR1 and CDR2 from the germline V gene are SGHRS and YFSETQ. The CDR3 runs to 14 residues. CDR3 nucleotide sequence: TGCGCCAGCAGCCGCGACGGACAGGGAGGGGGCTACACCTTC. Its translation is CASSRDGQGGGYTF. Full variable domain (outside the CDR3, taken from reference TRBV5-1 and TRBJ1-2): KAGVTQTPRYLIKTRGQQVTLSCSPISGHRSVSWYQQTPGQGLQFLFEYFSETQRNKGNFPGRFSGRQFSNSRSEMNVSTLELGDSALYLCASSRDGQGGGYTFGSGTRLTVV.